This T cell receptor (beta chain) was sequenced for a study of T cell repertoires in cytomegalovirus infection. On the study more broadly: Public TCR beta signatures were indicative of both CMV infection and a matching HLA type. Overall study findings and caveats: HLA-C-restricted, CMV-specific TCR beta clonotypes were dominant ex vivo. Carriers of CMV plus the relevant HLA were identified by cumulative public TCR beta family frequency.

Concerning this clonotype: No antigen is known for it.

J lost 5 bases, V lost 9 bases, and 10 bases had no gene match. The germline gives CDR1 PRHDT, CDR2 FYEKMQ (reference sequence). This CDR3 is built from 14 residues. TCRdb used MiXCR to reprocess the reads, holding one entry per CDR3 protein. The repertoire holds around 490,000 distinct CDR3 sequences, about 26% seen once, with roughly 13% in the top ten. The sample consisted of PBMCs. V usage is TRBV13 and J usage is TRBJ2-3, with 8 bases that match TRBD2. The clonotype originates from a human donor in good health (CMV status not recorded). Some clones in this sample may be carry-over from other donors' samples. The CDR3 sequence: CASSGTIPKDTQYF. The DNA for the CDR3 is TGTGCCAGTAGCGGGACGATACCCAAAGATACGCAGTATTTT.